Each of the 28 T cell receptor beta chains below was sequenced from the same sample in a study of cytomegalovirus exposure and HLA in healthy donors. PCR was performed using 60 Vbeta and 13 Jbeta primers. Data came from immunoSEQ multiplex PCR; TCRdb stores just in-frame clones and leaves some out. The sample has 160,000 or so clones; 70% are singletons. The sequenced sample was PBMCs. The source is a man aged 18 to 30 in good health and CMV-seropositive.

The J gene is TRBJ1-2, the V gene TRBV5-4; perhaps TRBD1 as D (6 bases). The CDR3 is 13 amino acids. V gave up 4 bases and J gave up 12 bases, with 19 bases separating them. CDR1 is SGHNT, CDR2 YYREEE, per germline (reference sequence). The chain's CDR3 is CASSIGTTNFNTF. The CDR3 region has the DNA TGTGCCAGCAGCATCGGGACAACTAATTTTAACACCTTC.

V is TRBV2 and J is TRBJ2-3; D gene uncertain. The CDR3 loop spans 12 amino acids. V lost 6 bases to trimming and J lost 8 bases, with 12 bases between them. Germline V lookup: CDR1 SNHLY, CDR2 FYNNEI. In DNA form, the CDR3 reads TGTGCCAGCAGCGTTGAGCCCGGTACGCAGTATTTT. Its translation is CASSVEPGTQYF.

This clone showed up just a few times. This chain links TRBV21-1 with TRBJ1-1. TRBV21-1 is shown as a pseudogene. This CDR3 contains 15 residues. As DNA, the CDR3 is TGTGCCAGCAGCAAAGAGGGGGGGGTCGACACTGAAGCTTTCTTT. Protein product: CASSKEGGVDTEAFF.

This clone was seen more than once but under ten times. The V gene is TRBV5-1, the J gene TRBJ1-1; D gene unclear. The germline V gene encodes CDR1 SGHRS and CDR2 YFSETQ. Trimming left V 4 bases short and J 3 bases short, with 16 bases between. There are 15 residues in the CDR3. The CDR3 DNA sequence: TGCGCCAGCAGCGCCGGGATCACGAGGGACACTGAAGCTTTCTTT. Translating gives CASSAGITRDTEAFF.

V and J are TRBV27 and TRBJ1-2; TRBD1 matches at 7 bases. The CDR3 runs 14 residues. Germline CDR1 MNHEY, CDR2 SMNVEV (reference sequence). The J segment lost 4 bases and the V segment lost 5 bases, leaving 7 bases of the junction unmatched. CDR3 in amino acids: CASSVAQGVYGYTF. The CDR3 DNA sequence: TGTGCCAGCAGTGTCGCCCAGGGGGTCTATGGCTACACCTTC.

CDR3 residues: CAISGQPWAEQYV. The DNA for the CDR3 is TGTGCCATCAGTGGACAGCCGTGGGCCGAGCAGTACGTC. The chain uses TRBV10-3 and TRBJ2-7; D is perhaps TRBD1 (5 bases). The CDR3 has 13 amino acids. V was clipped by 4 bases and J by 6 bases, with 13 bases between them. The germline CDR1 and CDR2 sequences are ENHRY and SYGVKD.

The CDR3, as DNA: TGTGCCAGCAGCAATGGGGACAGGCCCTACGAGCAGTACGTC. Translating gives CASSNGDRPYEQYV. This chain links TRBV5-4 with TRBJ2-7; 8 bases match TRBD1. CDR3 size: 14 residues. The germline V gene encodes CDR1 SGHNT and CDR2 YYREEE (reference sequence). The ends lost 4 bases at V and 2 bases at J; junction bases unmatched: 5.

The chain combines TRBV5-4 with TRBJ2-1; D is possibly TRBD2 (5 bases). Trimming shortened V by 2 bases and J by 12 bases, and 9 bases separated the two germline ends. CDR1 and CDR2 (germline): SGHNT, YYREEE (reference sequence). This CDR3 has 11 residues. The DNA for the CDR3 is TGTGCCAGCAGCTTAGGAGAGGGGCAGTTCTTC. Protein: CASSLGEGQFF.

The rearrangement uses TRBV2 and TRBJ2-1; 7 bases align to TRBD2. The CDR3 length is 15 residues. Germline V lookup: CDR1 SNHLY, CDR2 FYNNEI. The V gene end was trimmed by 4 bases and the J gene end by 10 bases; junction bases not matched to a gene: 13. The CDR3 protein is CASSAGRERVGEQFF. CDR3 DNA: TGTGCCAGCAGTGCGGGGCGGGAGAGGGTCGGGGAGCAGTTCTTC.

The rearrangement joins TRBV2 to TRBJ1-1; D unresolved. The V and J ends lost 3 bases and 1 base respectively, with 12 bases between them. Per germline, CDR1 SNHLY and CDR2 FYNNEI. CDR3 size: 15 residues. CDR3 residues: CASSEIGGRNTEAFF. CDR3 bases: TGTGCCAGCAGTGAGATCGGAGGGCGGAACACTGAAGCTTTCTTT. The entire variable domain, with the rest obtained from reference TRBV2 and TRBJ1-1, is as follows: EPEVTQTPSHQVTQMGQEVILRCVPISNHLYFYWYRQILGQKVEFLVSFYNNEISEKSEIFDDQFSVERPDGSNFTLKIRSTKLEDSAMYFCASSEIGGRNTEAFFGQGTRLTVV.

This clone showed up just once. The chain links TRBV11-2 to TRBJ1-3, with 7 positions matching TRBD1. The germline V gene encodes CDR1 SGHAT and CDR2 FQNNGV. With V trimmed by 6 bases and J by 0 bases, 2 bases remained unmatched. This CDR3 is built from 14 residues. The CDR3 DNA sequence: TGTGCCAGCAGTGGGGACAGCTCTGGAAACACCATATATTTT. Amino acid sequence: CASSGDSSGNTIYF.

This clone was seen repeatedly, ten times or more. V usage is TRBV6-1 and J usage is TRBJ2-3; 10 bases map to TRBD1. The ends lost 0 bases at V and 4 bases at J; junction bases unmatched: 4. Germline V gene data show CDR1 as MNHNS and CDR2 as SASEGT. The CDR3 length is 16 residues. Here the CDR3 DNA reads TGTGCCAGCAGTGAAGCGGGGGGACAGGGGTCAGATACGCAGTATTTT. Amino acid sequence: CASSEAGGQGSDTQYF.

CDR3: CASSLGGSGGPDTQYF. The CDR3 DNA follows: TGCGCCAGCAGCTTGGGGGGGAGCGGGGGGCCAGATACGCAGTATTTT. The genes are TRBV5-1 and TRBJ2-3; 9 positions match TRBD2. The CDR3 consists of 16 residues. V lost 0 bases, J lost 4 bases, and 6 bases stayed unmatched. Looked up from germline, CDR1 is SGHRS and CDR2 is YFSETQ.

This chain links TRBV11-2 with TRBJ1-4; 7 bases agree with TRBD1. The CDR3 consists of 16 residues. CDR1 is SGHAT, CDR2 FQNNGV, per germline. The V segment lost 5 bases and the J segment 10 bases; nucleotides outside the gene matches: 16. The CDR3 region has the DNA TGTGCCAGCAGCACCCGGGACAGCCTCGGGAGGGGAAAACTGTTTTTT. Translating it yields CASSTRDSLGRGKLFF.

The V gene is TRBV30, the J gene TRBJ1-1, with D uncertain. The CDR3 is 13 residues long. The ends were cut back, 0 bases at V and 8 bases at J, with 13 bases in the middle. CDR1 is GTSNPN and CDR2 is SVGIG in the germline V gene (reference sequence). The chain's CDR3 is CAWSVIGQTEAFF. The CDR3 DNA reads TGTGCCTGGAGTGTAATTGGTCAGACAGAAGCTTTCTTT.

DNA of the CDR3: TGTGCCAGCAGCGTAGCGCAGGGACAACAGAACACTGAAGCTTTCTTT. This encodes CASSVAQGQQNTEAFF. The chain links TRBV9 to TRBJ1-1, with a possible D match to TRBD1 (6 bases). Trimming took off 0 bases at V and 1 base at J, with 13 bases between the two ends. CDR1 and CDR2 (germline): SGDLS, YYNGEE. The CDR3 runs 16 residues.

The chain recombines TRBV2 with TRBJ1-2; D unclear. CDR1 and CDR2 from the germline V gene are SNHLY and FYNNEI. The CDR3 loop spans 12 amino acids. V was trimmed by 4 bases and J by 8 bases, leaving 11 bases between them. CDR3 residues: CASSGEQLGYTF. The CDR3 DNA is TGTGCCAGCAGTGGGGAGCAATTGGGCTACACCTTC.

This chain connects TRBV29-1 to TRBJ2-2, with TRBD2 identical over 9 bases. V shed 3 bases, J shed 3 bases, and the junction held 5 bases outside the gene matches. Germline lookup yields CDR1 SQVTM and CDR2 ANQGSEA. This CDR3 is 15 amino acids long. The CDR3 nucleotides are TGCAGCGTTGAGGGGGCTAGCGGGGACACCGGGGAGCTGTTTTTT. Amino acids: CSVEGASGDTGELFF.

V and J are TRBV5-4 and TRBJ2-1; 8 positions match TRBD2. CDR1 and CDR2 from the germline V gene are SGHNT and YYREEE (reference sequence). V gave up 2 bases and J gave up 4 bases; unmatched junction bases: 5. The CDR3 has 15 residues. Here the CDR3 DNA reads TGTGCCAGCAGCTTTCGGTCGGGAGGGTACAATGAGCAGTTCTTC. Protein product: CASSFRSGGYNEQFF.

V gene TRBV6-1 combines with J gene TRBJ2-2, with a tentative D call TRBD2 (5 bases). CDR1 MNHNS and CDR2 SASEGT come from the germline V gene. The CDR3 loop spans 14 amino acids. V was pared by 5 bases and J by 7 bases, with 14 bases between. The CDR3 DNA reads TGTGCCAGCAGTTTATTCCCAGGAGGCGGGGAGCTGTTTTTT. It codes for CASSLFPGGGELFF.

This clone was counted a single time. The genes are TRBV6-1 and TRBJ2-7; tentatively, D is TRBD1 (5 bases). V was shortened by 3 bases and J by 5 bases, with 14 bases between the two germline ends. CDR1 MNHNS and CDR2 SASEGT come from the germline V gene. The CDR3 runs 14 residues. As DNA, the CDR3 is TGTGCCAGCAGTGATGGGCAGGGTAACGACGAGCAGTACGTC. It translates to CASSDGQGNDEQYV.

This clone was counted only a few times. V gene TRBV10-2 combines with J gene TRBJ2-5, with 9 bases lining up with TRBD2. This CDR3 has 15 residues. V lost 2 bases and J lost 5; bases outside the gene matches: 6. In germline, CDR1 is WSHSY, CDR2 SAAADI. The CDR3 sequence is CASSEPRGGRETQYF. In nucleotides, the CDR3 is TGCGCCAGCAGTGAGCCGCGGGGGGGCCGGGAGACCCAGTACTTC.

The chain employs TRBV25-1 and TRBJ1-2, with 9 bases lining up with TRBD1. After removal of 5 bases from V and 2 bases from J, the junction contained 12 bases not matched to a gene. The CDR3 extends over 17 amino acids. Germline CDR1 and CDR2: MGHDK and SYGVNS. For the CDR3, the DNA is TGTGCCAGCAGTAACCGGGACAGGGAATTTCTAAACTATGGCTACACCTTC. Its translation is CASSNRDREFLNYGYTF.

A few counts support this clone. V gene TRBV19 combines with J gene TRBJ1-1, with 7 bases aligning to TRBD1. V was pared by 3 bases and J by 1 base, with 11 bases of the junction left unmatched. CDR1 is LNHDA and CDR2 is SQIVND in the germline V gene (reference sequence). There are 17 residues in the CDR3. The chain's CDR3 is CASSIKTGKRGNTEAFF. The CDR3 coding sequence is TGTGCCAGTAGTATTAAGACAGGGAAAAGGGGGAACACTGAAGCTTTCTTT.

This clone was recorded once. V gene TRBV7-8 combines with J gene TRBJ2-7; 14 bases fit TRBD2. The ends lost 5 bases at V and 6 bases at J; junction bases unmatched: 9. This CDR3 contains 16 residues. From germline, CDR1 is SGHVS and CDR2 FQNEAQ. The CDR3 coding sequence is TGTGCCAGCAGCCCGGGACTAGCGGGAGAAGGGACCGAGCAGTACGTC. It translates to CASSPGLAGEGTEQYV.

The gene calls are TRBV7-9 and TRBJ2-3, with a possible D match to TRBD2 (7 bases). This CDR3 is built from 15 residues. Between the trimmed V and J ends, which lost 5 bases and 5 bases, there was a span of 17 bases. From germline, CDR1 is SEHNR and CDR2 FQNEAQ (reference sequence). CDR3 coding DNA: TGTGCCAGCAGCGGGGGGGCAGGGTTCGGAGATACGCAGTATTTT. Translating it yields CASSGGAGFGDTQYF.

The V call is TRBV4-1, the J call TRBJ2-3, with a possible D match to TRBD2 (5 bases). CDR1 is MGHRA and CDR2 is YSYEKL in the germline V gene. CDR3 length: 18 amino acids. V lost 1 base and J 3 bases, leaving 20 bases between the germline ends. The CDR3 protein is CASSQGSGSWTRTDTQYF. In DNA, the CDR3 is TGCGCCAGCAGCCAAGGATCGGGGAGTTGGACTCGGACAGATACGCAGTATTTT.

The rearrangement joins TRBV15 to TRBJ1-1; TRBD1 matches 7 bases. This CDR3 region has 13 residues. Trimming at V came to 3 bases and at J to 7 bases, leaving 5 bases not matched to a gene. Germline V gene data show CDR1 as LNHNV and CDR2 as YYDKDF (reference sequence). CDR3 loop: CATSSRDSLEAFF. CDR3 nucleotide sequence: TGTGCCACCAGCAGTCGGGACAGTCTTGAAGCTTTCTTT.